One sample yielded the 24 T cell receptor beta chains listed below, sequenced in a study of identical twins (dated by TCRdb to 2016 to 2018). Receptor libraries were prepared by 5' RACE. The data were produced on an Illumina HiSeq 2000. The public sequencing data were trimmed at Q25 with fastp and processed into clonotypes with MiXCR by TCRdb, which kept only in-frame beta chains. Every CDR3 protein is listed once, alongside the most common genes and DNA of its rows. This sample comprises some 240,000 distinct CDR3 sequences, about 11% of them detected only once. The ten largest clonotypes hold about 9% of the sample. Sequenced: memory T cells sorted from blood. The label giving this sample's cell subset or site can be read as: CD45RO+ enriched T cells. Receptors originate from a man in his forties or fifties in good health.

Only a few counts were recorded for this clonotype. The rearrangement uses TRBV7-2 and TRBJ2-7; D is perhaps TRBD2 (7 bases). Trimming took off 10 bases at V and 7 bases at J, with 20 bases between the two ends. This CDR3 comprises 13 residues. Germline CDR1 and CDR2: SGHTA and FQGNSA. Written as DNA, the CDR3 is TGTGCCACGGACCCGGGGGGCGCGAGGGAGCAGTACTTC. Its protein product is CATDPGGAREQYF.

With regard to this clonotype: A read error may explain this, as a much larger clone is one base away. V gene TRBV29-1 combines with J gene TRBJ2-7, with TRBD1 as a possible D gene (6 bases). Germline assignment: CDR1 SQVTM and CDR2 ANQGSEA. Trimming stripped 6 bases from V and 2 bases from J, with 14 bases between. The CDR3 is made up of 13 amino acids. The DNA of the CDR3 is TGCAGCGTCCAGGGGTCATGGACCTACGAGCAGTACTTC. Protein product: CSVQGSWTYEQYF.

This clonotype was counted a few times. The genes are TRBV12-3 or TRBV12-4 and TRBJ2-5, with TRBD2 matching over 12 bases. The CDR3 loop spans 15 amino acids. V gave up 6 bases and J gave up 2 bases; unmatched junction bases: 4. The DNA of the CDR3 is TGTGCCAGCAGATTTGGACTAGCGGGGCAAGAGACCCAGTACTTC. It yields the protein CASRFGLAGQETQYF.

Ten or more counts support this clonotype. This chain uses TRBV3-1 with TRBJ2-3; 16 nucleotides match TRBD2. V shed 0 bases and J 1 base; nucleotides not matched to a gene: 7. This CDR3 is built from 20 residues. Germline lookup yields CDR1 LGHDT and CDR2 YNNKEL (reference sequence). The CDR3, as DNA: TGTGCCAGCAGCCAAGATGGGACTAGCGGGGGGGCCGGGCGCACAGATACGCAGTATTTT. This encodes CASSQDGTSGGAGRTDTQYF.

The sample holds a few counts of this clonotype. DNA of the CDR3: TGTGCCAGCAGCTTAGAGGCGGGACAGGACTACGAGCAGTACTTC. Residues: CASSLEAGQDYEQYF. This chain joins TRBV7-9 and TRBJ2-7; 8 positions match TRBD1. CDR1 is SEHNR and CDR2 is FQNEAQ in the germline V gene (reference sequence). Unmatched junction bases numbered 5, after V lost 1 base and J lost 3 bases. There are 15 residues in the CDR3. The full variable domain, completed using reference TRBV7-9 and TRBJ2-7, is DTGVSQNPRHKITKRGQNVTFRCDPISEHNRLYWYRQTLGQGPEFLTYFQNEAQLEKSRLLSDRFSAERPKGSFSTLEIQRTEQGDSAMYLCASSLEAGQDYEQYFGPGTRLTVT.

The chain uses TRBV14 and TRBJ1-1; D not certain. Germline assignment: CDR1 SGHDN and CDR2 FVKESK. The CDR3 has 16 amino acids. The V gene lost 1 base and the J gene lost 0 bases, with 12 bases spanning the gap. The CDR3, as DNA: TGTGCCAGCAGCCAAGTCCCCCGGTTAATGAACACTGAAGCTTTCTTT. Translating gives CASSQVPRLMNTEAFF.

This clonotype occurred many times. V gene TRBV10-3 combines with J gene TRBJ2-6; no firm D call. Germline assignment: CDR1 ENHRY and CDR2 SYGVKD. The CDR3 has 16 residues. The V end lost 1 base, the J end lost 2 bases, and 9 bases lay between the germline ends. The DNA for the CDR3 is TGTGCCATCAGTGAGTTGGGGAAAACTGGGGCCAACGTCCTGACTTTC. As protein: CAISELGKTGANVLTF.

This clonotype was observed a single time. This CDR3 is CASSQPKQAARTDTQYF. In DNA form, the CDR3 reads TGTGCCAGCAGTCAACCTAAGCAAGCGGCACGGACAGATACGCAGTATTTT. The chain couples TRBV28 to TRBJ2-3; a weak D match, TRBD2 (5 bases). Trimming removed 5 bases at V and 3 bases at J, with 21 bases between. Germline V CDR1 and CDR2: MDHEN, SYDVKM. There are 17 residues in the CDR3.

This clonotype was detected a few times. This sequence joins TRBV28 and TRBJ1-2; the D gene is possibly TRBD1 (6 bases). V dropped 5 bases and J dropped 8 bases, with 15 bases sitting between them. Germline V CDR1 and CDR2: MDHEN, SYDVKM. The length of the CDR3 is 13 residues. This chain's CDR3 is CASSPIGQMGYTF. The CDR3 DNA sequence: TGTGCCAGCAGTCCAATAGGACAGATGGGCTACACCTTC.

There are many counts of this clonotype. The chain uses TRBV3-1 and TRBJ2-2; D gene uncertain. This CDR3 has 12 amino acids. Germline CDR1 reads LGHDT; CDR2 reads YNNKEL (reference sequence). The V and J ends lost 4 bases and 9 bases respectively, with 9 bases between them. As DNA, the CDR3 is TGTGCCAGCAGCCCCCTCGGTCGGGAGCTGTTTTTT. It codes for CASSPLGRELFF.

V gene TRBV21-1 combines with J gene TRBJ2-3. TRBV21-1 is given as a pseudogene. This CDR3 is built from 15 residues. CDR3 in amino acids: CASSKVGLSTDTQYF. DNA for the CDR3: TGTGCCAGCAGCAAAGTCGGGCTTAGCACAGATACGCAGTATTTT.

This clonotype was counted at least ten times. The chain has TRBV11-2 and TRBJ2-1, with D possibly called TRBD1 or TRBD2 (5 bases each). CDR3 length equals 16 residues. Germline V gene data show CDR1 as SGHAT and CDR2 as FQNNGV. V was pared by 6 bases and J by 7 bases, with 22 bases between. CDR3 sequence reads: CASRQGSGTLGNEQFF. Here the CDR3 DNA reads TGTGCCAGCAGACAAGGTTCCGGGACCCTGGGGAATGAGCAGTTCTTC.

This clonotype was seen many times. The chain is built from TRBV7-2 and TRBJ1-2, with TRBD1 as a possible D gene (6 bases). CDR1 and CDR2 (germline): SGHTA, FQGNSA. With 5 bases removed from V and 4 bases from J, the gap between germline ends came to 17 bases. The CDR3 loop spans 15 amino acids. The CDR3 coding sequence is TGTGCCAGCAGCCCTCGGACAGATGGGGCCTATGGCTACACCTTC. Its protein product is CASSPRTDGAYGYTF.

The V gene is TRBV27, the J gene TRBJ2-2; 10 bases align to TRBD2. There are 17 residues in the CDR3. V was clipped by 3 bases and J by 6 bases; unmatched bases: 10. Germline V gene sequence: CDR1 MNHEY, CDR2 SMNVEV (reference sequence). CDR3 nucleotides: TGTGCCAGCAGTTTGTTGCTAGCGGGAGTTGGGCCCGGGGAGCTGTTTTTT. Translating gives CASSLLLAGVGPGELFF.

There are many counts of this clonotype. The rearrangement uses TRBV5-1 and TRBJ2-3; weak D call: TRBD2 (6 bases). V dropped 1 base and J dropped 3 bases, with 12 bases sitting between them. The CDR3 has 15 residues. The germline gives CDR1 SGHRS, CDR2 YFSETQ. The chain's CDR3 is CASSLRRGETDTQYF. CDR3 sequence (DNA): TGCGCCAGCAGCTTGAGGAGGGGTGAAACAGATACGCAGTATTTT. Using reference TRBV5-1 and TRBJ2-3 for the parts outside the CDR3, the full variable domain is KAGVTQTPRYLIKTRGQQVTLSCSPISGHRSVSWYQQTPGQGLQFLFEYFSETQRNKGNFPGRFSGRQFSNSRSEMNVSTLELGDSALYLCASSLRRGETDTQYFGPGTRLTVL.

A few counts support this clonotype. The rearrangement links TRBV18 to TRBJ2-2; 7 bases line up with TRBD2. V lost 2 bases to trimming and J lost 4 bases; unmatched junction nucleotides: 1. CDR3 length equals 14 residues. CDR1 and CDR2 (germline): KGHSH, LQKENI. The CDR3 DNA reads TGTGCCAGCTCACCAGCGGGGGTCACCGGGGAGCTGTTTTTT. This gives the protein CASSPAGVTGELFF.

This clonotype was counted at least ten times. The V and J genes are TRBV10-3 and TRBJ2-2; TRBD2 matches at 7 bases. V trimming: 3 bases; J trimming: 2 bases; junction bases outside the gene matches: 3. The germline V gene encodes CDR1 ENHRY and CDR2 SYGVKD. There are 15 residues in the CDR3. The CDR3 loop is CAISDQRGNTGELFF. The CDR3 DNA reads as TGTGCCATCAGTGACCAGCGGGGAAACACCGGGGAGCTGTTTTTT.

This clonotype was counted ten times or more. The chain joins TRBV5-1 to TRBJ2-7; D remains unclear. Germline assignment: CDR1 SGHRS and CDR2 YFSETQ. CDR3 length: 13 amino acids. V lost 6 bases and J lost 0, with 10 bases in between. This chain's CDR3 is CASMSLGSYEQYF. The DNA of the CDR3 is TGCGCCAGCATGTCTTTGGGCTCCTACGAGCAGTACTTC.

This clonotype was detected only a few times. This chain uses TRBV29-1 with TRBJ1-3; D is unclear. The CDR3 totals 14 residues. CDR1 and CDR2 from the germline V gene are SQVTM and ANQGSEA. V lost 7 bases to trimming and J lost 4 bases, with 17 bases between them. Written as DNA, the CDR3 is TGCAGCGCGACGCCCGGCCAAGGAGGAAACACCATATATTTT. As protein: CSATPGQGGNTIYF.

This chain joins TRBV5-1 and TRBJ2-7, with 9 nucleotides matching TRBD1. V lost 3 bases to trimming and J lost 8 bases; unmatched junction nucleotides: 9. Germline values: CDR1 SGHRS, CDR2 YFSETQ. CDR3 length: 14 amino acids. The CDR3 spells CASSWEGQGNKQYF. CDR3 in DNA: TGCGCCAGCAGCTGGGAGGGACAGGGCAACAAGCAGTACTTC.

This clonotype was seen at least ten times. The genes are TRBV27 and TRBJ2-6; TRBD1 or TRBD2 may be the D gene (6 bases each). This CDR3 region has 16 residues. Germline-derived CDR1 and CDR2 are MNHEY and SMNVEV (reference sequence). The V end was cut by 10 bases, the J end by 4 bases, with 20 bases between. CDR3 bases: TGTGCCACCCGGAGGGGGACGGTCTCGGGGGCCAACGTCCTGACTTTC. The encoded protein is CATRRGTVSGANVLTF.

The chain carries TRBV5-5 and TRBJ1-3, with D unclear. V lost 8 bases and J 0 bases, leaving 12 bases between the germline ends. Germline V gene data show CDR1 as SGHKS and CDR2 as YYEKEE (reference sequence). The CDR3 spans 14 residues. The CDR3 is CASSGFLSGNTIYF. CDR3 nucleotides: TGTGCCAGTTCGGGATTTCTCTCTGGAAACACCATATATTTT. The whole variable domain, remainder taken from reference TRBV5-5 and TRBJ1-3, is DAGVTQSPTHLIKTRGQQVTLRCSPISGHKSVSWYQQVLGQGPQFIFQYYEKEERGRGNFPDRFSARQFPNYSSELNVNALLLGDSALYLCASSGFLSGNTIYFGEGSWLTVV.

This clonotype was observed at least ten times. This chain uses TRBV20-1 with TRBJ1-6, with D maybe TRBD1 (6 bases). Germline assignment: CDR1 DFQATT and CDR2 SNEGSKA (reference sequence). The V end was cut by 3 bases, the J end by 10 bases, with 10 bases between. The CDR3 extends over 12 amino acids. CDR3 residues: CSARTGDSPLHF. The CDR3, as DNA: TGCAGTGCTAGGACAGGAGACTCACCCCTCCACTTT.

A few counts support this clonotype. The chain is built from TRBV29-1 and TRBJ2-5; 11 bases are a match to TRBD2. The CDR3 contains 15 residues. Per the germline V gene, CDR1 is SQVTM and CDR2 is ANQGSEA. Unmatched junction bases numbered 7, after V lost 3 bases and J lost 4 bases. The CDR3 sequence is CSVDGSGGVGETQYF. In DNA, the CDR3 is TGCAGCGTTGACGGTAGCGGGGGGGTGGGAGAGACCCAGTACTTC.